The rows below give T cell receptor beta chains drawn from one sample of a study of blood T cell repertoires in COVID-19. Libraries were prepared by immunoSEQ multiplex PCR; TCRdb keeps only in-frame clonotypes and omits some of them. The sample shows a few hundred thousand clones, 70% to 90% of them seen only once. Sequenced material: PBMCs or T cells enriched from blood (not recorded which). These receptor sequences come from a woman between 50 and 59 years old who had been exposed to COVID-19. CDR3s include the opening cysteine and the closing phenylalanine or tryptophan. The D gene is left open where the match is weak. Clone sizes are given selectively: once, few, many, or a class where the clone is expanded.

TRBJ1-1,-,-,11,TRBV30,TGTGCCTTCAGGGAGGGCACTGAAGCTTTCTTT,CAFREGTEAFF
TRBJ1-5,-,few,15,TRBV19,TGTGCCAGTAGTCAGGATACAGGGCGCAATCAGCCCCAGCATTTT,CASSQDTGRNQPQHF
TRBJ2-1,TRBD1,-,13,TRBV9,TGTGCCAGCAGCCCTACAGGGGACAATGAGCAGTTCTTC,CASSPTGDNEQFF
TRBJ2-7,TRBD2,-,14,TRBV25-1,TGTGCCAGCGGTGAAGCGGGGGGGGAAGACGAGCAGTACTTC,CASGEAGGEDEQYF
TRBJ2-1,-,-,14,TRBV18,TGTGCCAGCTCACCACCGTCCTCGGTCAATGAGCAGTTCTTC,CASSPPSSVNEQFF
TRBJ2-7,TRBD2,-,14,TRBV6-5,TGTGCCAGCTCCGGGACTAGCGGCCTCTACGAGCAGTACTTC,CASSGTSGLYEQYF
TRBJ2-1,TRBD2,-,16,TRBV25-1,TGTGCCAGCAGTATTCCCGCGGGGGGATCCTACAATGAGCAGTTCTTC,CASSIPAGGSYNEQFF
TRBJ1-5,-,-,15,TRBV3-1/TRBV3-2,TGTGCCAGCAGCCAAGGCCAACAGGGAGCACAGCCCCAGCATTTT,CASSQGQQGAQPQHF
TRBJ1-1,-,-,14,TRBV5-1,TGCGCCAGCAGCTTGGAAGGGGTAGACACTGAAGCTTTCTTT,CASSLEGVDTEAFF
TRBJ2-1,TRBD2,-,13,TRBV15,TGTGCCACCACGGCGGGGGGAGGGCATGAGCAGTTCTTC,CATTAGGGHEQFF
TRBJ1-6,TRBD1,few,19,TRBV14,TGTGCCAGCAGCCAAGATGGGCGGACAGGGGGGACCTATAATTCACCCCTCCACTTT,CASSQDGRTGGTYNSPLHF
TRBJ1-5,-,-,16,TRBV7-3,TGTGCCAGCAGCTTGTCCCCGAGGGAGGGAGATCAGCCCCAGCATTTT,CASSLSPREGDQPQHF
TRBJ1-1,-,-,15,TRBV5-1,TGCGCCAGCAGCTTCATTGGTACCATCAGAACTGAAGCTTTCTTT,CASSFIGTIRTEAFF
TRBJ2-5,TRBD2,-,15,TRBV7-8,TGTGCCAGCAGCCTCCGCGAACTAGCGTCCGAGACCCAGTACTTC,CASSLRELASETQYF
TRBJ2-5,TRBD1,-,16,TRBV7-3,TGTGCCAGCAGCTTACCCGGGACAGTTAATGAAGAGACCCAGTACTTC,CASSLPGTVNEETQYF
TRBJ1-1,-,few,11,TRBV20-1,TGCAGTGCTGGTCAGGGCAGGGTAGCTTTCTTT,CSAGQGRVAFF
TRBJ2-5,TRBD2,-,14,TRBV2,TGTGCCAGCAGTGACGGGCTAGCGGGGCCAACCCAGTACTTC,CASSDGLAGPTQYF
TRBJ2-7,TRBD2,-,16,TRBV7-8,TGTGCCAGCAGCTTACCCCGGGGGGGAAAGGGTAACGAGCAGTACTTC,CASSLPRGGKGNEQYF
TRBJ2-7,TRBD1,-,15,TRBV7-8,TGTGCCAGCAGCCCTATCGGGACAGGGGCCTACGAGCAGTACTTC,CASSPIGTGAYEQYF
TRBJ2-3,-,-,13,TRBV7-2,TGTGCCAGCAGCTTCTCTCGGGGAGATACGCAGTATTTT,CASSFSRGDTQYF
TRBJ1-1,TRBD1,once,12,TRBV6-5,TGTGCCAGTGACAGGGGATACACTGAAGCTTTCTTT,CASDRGYTEAFF
TRBJ2-5,-,-,13,TRBV10-3,TGTGCCATCAGCGGGGACACGACAGGGACCCAGTACTTC,CAISGDTTGTQYF
TRBJ1-1,TRBD1,-,14,TRBV18,TGTGCCAGCTCACTTGACAGGGGGCGGGCTGAAGCTTTCTTT,CASSLDRGRAEAFF
TRBJ2-5,-,-,16,TRBV18,TGTGCCAGCTCACCTTTCAACGTCGGGGGTGAAGAGACCCAGTACTTC,CASSPFNVGGEETQYF
TRBJ2-3,TRBD1,-,16,TRBV7-8,TGTGCCAGCAGCTTACTGACAGGGGACGCCACAGATACGCAGTATTTT,CASSLLTGDATDTQYF
TRBJ2-1,TRBD2,-,13,TRBV5-4,TGTGCCAGCAGCTTTGGACTAGCGAATGAGCAGTTCTTC,CASSFGLANEQFF
TRBJ1-5,-,-,16,TRBV2,TGTGCCAGCAGTGTGGGGAGGGTTTGGAGCAATCAGCCCCAGCATTTT,CASSVGRVWSNQPQHF
TRBJ1-1,TRBD1,-,14,TRBV5-1,TGCGCCAGCAGCTTCTCCGACAGGGGCACTGAAGCTTTCTTT,CASSFSDRGTEAFF
TRBJ1-2,-,-,15,TRBV5-6,TGTGCCAGCATCGATATGGGGGCGAACTATTATGGCTACACCTTC,CASIDMGANYYGYTF
TRBJ1-4,-,-,14,TRBV28,TGTGCCAGCAGTTTTTACTCAACTAATGAAAAACTGTTTTTT,CASSFYSTNEKLFF
TRBJ1-6,-,-,14,TRBV20-1,TGCAGTGCTAGTGCCCGGGACTATAATTCACCCCTCCACTTT,CSASARDYNSPLHF
TRBJ2-2,TRBD1,-,18,TRBV27,TGTGCCAGCAGTTTCTCTGTAGGGGACAGGGGCTACACCGGGGAGCTGTTTTTT,CASSFSVGDRGYTGELFF
TRBJ1-2,TRBD1,-,13,TRBV3-1/TRBV3-2,TGTGCCAGCAGCCAGACAGGGAACTATGGCTACACCTTC,CASSQTGNYGYTF
TRBJ1-1,-,-,19,TRBV21-1,TGTGCCAGCAGCGATGCCCGGGACAGGGGAGGCGGGGTGAACACTGAAGCTTTCTTT,CASSDARDRGGGVNTEAFF
TRBJ2-5,-,few,14,TRBV24-1,TGTGCCACCAGTGGGGGGCCGTACCAAGAGACCCAGTACTTC,CATSGGPYQETQYF